This record covers a single T cell receptor (beta chain). The sample originates from a study of blood T cell repertoires in COVID-19. Study information: Material from acute and convalescent COVID-19 was sourced from the United States, Italy and Spain.

Profiling relied on immunoSEQ multiplex PCR, and the TCRdb table lists in-frame clones only, not all of them. The data contain around 320,000 clones, 87% of them singletons. The germline gives CDR1 LNHDA, CDR2 SQIVND (reference sequence). Trimming cost V 5 bases and J 4 bases, with 9 bases left between them. The CDR3 totals 12 residues. The chain couples TRBV19 to TRBJ2-7; D perhaps matches TRBD1 (6 bases). The sequencing input was peripheral blood. The clonotype originates from a man aged 18 to 30 with active or convalescent COVID-19. CDR3 DNA sequence: TGTGCCAGTAGTCCTACAGGGTACGAGCAGTACTTC. Translation gives CASSPTGYEQYF.